Shown below are 24 T cell receptor beta chains from a single sample sequenced in a study of cytomegalovirus exposure and HLA in healthy donors. Primers for the PCR totalled 60 Vbeta and 13 Jbeta. Some clones are missing from TCRdb's copy, which holds only in-frame ones; the method was immunoSEQ multiplex PCR. The sample lists some 130,000 clones, 80% to 85% seen once, with less than 0.75% in the top ten. Input material: PBMCs. All receptors come from a man between 18 and 35 years old in good health and CMV-seronegative.

This chain connects TRBV4-3 to TRBJ1-2, with TRBD1 identical over 11 bases. The CDR3 runs to 17 residues. V lost 5 bases to trimming and J lost 4 bases; unmatched junction nucleotides: 12. CDR1 is LGHNA and CDR2 is YSLEER in the germline V gene. This CDR3 is CASSKRGQGAHSYGYTF. CDR3 coding DNA: TGCGCCAGCAGCAAGCGTGGACAGGGGGCGCATAGCTATGGCTACACCTTC.

CDR3 residues: CASSQGQDYGYTF. The DNA of the CDR3 is TGTGCCAGCAGCCAAGGACAGGACTATGGCTACACCTTC. This chain joins TRBV28 and TRBJ1-2; TRBD1 aligns across 7 bases. This CDR3 spans 13 amino acids. J lost 3 bases, V lost 6 bases, and 4 bases had no gene match. In germline, CDR1 is MDHEN, CDR2 SYDVKM.

This clone was found a few times. The J gene is TRBJ1-1, the V gene TRBV4-1; D perhaps matches TRBD1 (6 bases). This CDR3 has 19 amino acids. Germline V gene lookup returns CDR1 MGHRA and CDR2 YSYEKL. Deletions cut 4 bases from V and 0 bases from J, with 24 bases between. CDR3 DNA: TGCGCCAGCAGCCTCCCCGTTGGGGAACGGGACAACATGAACACTGAAGCTTTCTTT. Residues: CASSLPVGERDNMNTEAFF.

The chain uses TRBV5-6 and TRBJ2-7; possibly TRBD1 for D (6 bases). Trimming cost V 2 bases and J 7 bases, with 16 bases left between them. CDR1 is SGHDT, CDR2 YYEEEE, per germline. The length of the CDR3 is 14 residues. In DNA, the CDR3 is TGTGCCAGCAGCTTAGCCGACAGGCCAAGGGAGCAGTACTTC. Its translation is CASSLADRPREQYF.

The chain recombines TRBV7-9 with TRBJ1-4; D possibly corresponds to TRBD1 (6 bases). This CDR3 is 11 amino acids long. Trimming shortened V by 5 bases and J by 13 bases, and 11 bases separated the two germline ends. Looked up from germline, CDR1 is SEHNR and CDR2 is FQNEAQ (reference sequence). DNA of the CDR3: TGTGCCAGCAGCCCTCTGACAGGACTGTTTTTT. Its protein is CASSPLTGLFF.

The rearrangement joins TRBV11-2 to TRBJ2-7; 8 bases map to TRBD1. This CDR3 has 14 amino acids. V was clipped by 5 bases and J by 5 bases; unmatched bases: 8. Germline CDR1 is SGHAT and CDR2 is FQNNGV. The CDR3 region has the DNA TGTGCCAGCAGCCCAAGGACAGGGAGAAACGAGCAGTACTTC. As protein: CASSPRTGRNEQYF. Supplemented by reference TRBV11-2 and TRBJ2-7, the full variable domain reads EAGVAQSPRYKIIEKRQSVAFWCNPISGHATLYWYQQILGQGPKLLIQFQNNGVVDDSQLPKDRFSAERLKGVDSTLKIQPAKLEDSAVYLCASSPRTGRNEQYFGPGTRLTVT.

This clone was found a few times. The V gene is TRBV7-3, the J gene TRBJ1-3; 9 bases map to TRBD1. This CDR3 comprises 14 residues. Germline trimming cut 5 bases from V and 2 bases from J; bases unmatched to any gene: 1. Germline V gene data show CDR1 as SGHTA and CDR2 as FQGTGA. The CDR3 sequence: CASSGTGTGNTIYF. The CDR3 region has the DNA TGTGCCAGCAGCGGGACAGGGACTGGAAACACCATATATTTT.

The chain carries TRBV6-5 and TRBJ1-2; 12 bases are shared with TRBD1. The CDR3 has 16 residues. CDR1 is MNHEY, CDR2 SVGAGI, per germline. Trimming at V came to 2 bases and at J to 6 bases, leaving 7 bases not matched to a gene. The CDR3 loop reads CASSYQGTGGGDGYTF. In DNA, the CDR3 is TGTGCCAGCAGTTACCAAGGGACAGGGGGCGGGGATGGCTACACCTTC.

V usage is TRBV6-5 and J usage is TRBJ1-5; possibly TRBD1 for D (6 bases). This CDR3 contains 13 residues. Germline V gene sequence: CDR1 MNHEY, CDR2 SVGAGI. Trimming stripped 2 bases from V and 6 bases from J, with 8 bases between. The CDR3, as DNA: TGTGCCAGCAGTTACGGGACAACTCAGCCCCAGCATTTT. It specifies CASSYGTTQPQHF.

The chain employs TRBV4-3 and TRBJ2-1; D is unresolved. The CDR3 covers 15 residues. From germline, CDR1 is LGHNA and CDR2 YSLEER. V was cut by 0 bases and J by 6 bases, with 12 bases left in between. The chain's CDR3 is CASSQDPLRINEQFF. The CDR3, as DNA: TGCGCCAGCAGCCAAGATCCCCTGCGGATCAATGAGCAGTTCTTC.

The chain combines TRBV7-2 with TRBJ1-5, with TRBD1 matching over 7 bases. The V gene end was trimmed by 5 bases and the J gene end by 2 bases; junction bases not matched to a gene: 0. The germline V gene has CDR1 SGHTA and CDR2 FQGNSA. There are 13 residues in the CDR3. This chain's CDR3 is CASSQGGNQPQHF. The CDR3 DNA is TGTGCCAGCAGCCAGGGGGGCAATCAGCCCCAGCATTTT.

The J gene is TRBJ1-2, the V gene TRBV5-1, with TRBD1 as a possible D gene (5 bases). Germline CDR1 and CDR2: SGHRS and YFSETQ. The CDR3 is 15 residues long. Trimming pared 4 bases from V and 3 bases from J, leaving 16 bases between. CDR3 amino acids: CASSPRDRTYYGYTF. The CDR3 DNA reads as TGCGCCAGCAGCCCCAGGGATAGAACTTACTATGGCTACACCTTC.

The rearrangement links TRBV29-1 to TRBJ2-1; 7 bases are shared with TRBD1. Per the germline V gene, CDR1 is SQVTM and CDR2 is ANQGSEA. The CDR3 sequence is 14 residues long. V shed 5 bases and J 3 bases; nucleotides not matched to a gene: 7. CDR3 coding DNA: TGCAGCGTTAAAGGGGGCGCGGACTACAATGAGCAGTTCTTC. This encodes CSVKGGADYNEQFF.

This clone has just a few counts. At one end the junction does not follow the germline gene, possibly because of a read error. The J gene is TRBJ1-4, the V gene TRBV5-4, with D tentatively TRBD1 (6 bases). CDR3 length: 16 residues. The germline V gene has CDR1 SGHNT and CDR2 YYREEE (reference sequence). The CDR3, as DNA: TGTGCCAGCAGCTTGGATCGGCAGGGGACTAAGGAAAAACTGTTTTTT. It specifies CASSLDRQGTKEKLFF. The full variable domain, its missing parts supplied by reference TRBV5-4 and TRBJ1-4, is ETGVTQSPTHLIKTRGQQVTLRCSSQSGHNTVSWYQQALGQGPQFIFQYYREEENGRGNFPPRFSGLQFPNYSSELNVNALELDDSALYLCASSLDRQGTKEKLFFGSGTQLSVL.

The rearrangement links TRBV18 to TRBJ2-2, with a tentative D call TRBD1 (6 bases). The CDR3 runs 15 residues. Germline CDR1 and CDR2: KGHSH and LQKENI. The V end was cut by 7 bases, the J end by 0 bases, with 12 bases between. CDR3 coding DNA: TGTGCCAGCTTGAAACAGGGTGCGAACACCGGGGAGCTGTTTTTT. It encodes CASLKQGANTGELFF.

This chain joins TRBV5-1 and TRBJ2-5; D might be TRBD1 (6 bases). Germline assignment: CDR1 SGHRS and CDR2 YFSETQ. The CDR3 is made up of 15 amino acids. V gave up 0 bases and J gave up 2 bases, with 11 bases separating them. The CDR3 region is CASSLGRTVQETQYF. CDR3 DNA: TGCGCCAGCAGCTTGGGCAGGACAGTACAAGAGACCCAGTACTTC. Supplemented by reference TRBV5-1 and TRBJ2-5, the full variable domain reads KAGVTQTPRYLIKTRGQQVTLSCSPISGHRSVSWYQQTPGQGLQFLFEYFSETQRNKGNFPGRFSGRQFSNSRSEMNVSTLELGDSALYLCASSLGRTVQETQYFGPGTRLLVL.

V and J are TRBV6-4 and TRBJ1-1; 8 bases agree with TRBD1. The V and J ends lost 2 bases and 4 bases, in that order; junction bases with no gene match: 15. Germline assignment: CDR1 MRHNA and CDR2 SNTAGT. The CDR3 is 18 amino acids. CDR3 sequence: CASSDTGTGSIFGTEAFF. DNA of the CDR3: TGTGCCAGCAGTGACACCGGGACAGGCTCTATCTTTGGCACTGAAGCTTTCTTT.

The V call is TRBV9, the J call TRBJ2-5, with D maybe TRBD2 (6 bases). The CDR3 is made up of 12 amino acids. The germline gives CDR1 SGDLS, CDR2 YYNGEE. Trimming left V 7 bases short and J 5 bases short, with 12 bases between. Here the CDR3 reads CASGGWGETQYF. Written as DNA, the CDR3 is TGTGCCAGCGGAGGGTGGGGGGAGACCCAGTACTTC.

This sequence joins TRBV30 and TRBJ1-4, with unresolved D. CDR3 length: 14 residues. Germline V lookup: CDR1 GTSNPN, CDR2 SVGIG (reference sequence). CDR3 coding DNA: TGTGCTCTCACCCCCCGCAGTAGGAGTGAAAAACTGTTTTTT. This translates into CALTPRSRSEKLFF.

V gene TRBV11-2 combines with J gene TRBJ1-6; 7 bases line up with TRBD1. V trimming: 0 bases; J trimming: 6 bases; junction bases outside the gene matches: 11. The CDR3 covers 18 residues. Germline CDR1 reads SGHAT; CDR2 reads FQNNGV. This CDR3 reads CASSLDRETGDRNSPLHF. The CDR3 DNA reads TGTGCCAGCAGCTTAGATCGGGAAACAGGGGATCGTAATTCACCCCTCCACTTT.

This chain joins TRBV19 and TRBJ1-3; possible D gene TRBD1, 5 bases. V lost 5 bases and J 2 bases, leaving 19 bases between the germline ends. CDR1 and CDR2 from the germline V gene are LNHDA and SQIVND (reference sequence). This CDR3 comprises 17 residues. CDR3 sequence: CASSLRPQGLAGNTIYF. CDR3 nucleotides: TGTGCCAGTAGTCTCAGACCCCAGGGCTTGGCTGGAAACACCATATATTTT.

This clone was counted once. The chain links TRBV5-6 to TRBJ2-7; the D gene is possibly TRBD2 (6 bases). This CDR3 has 13 amino acids. The ends were cut back, 2 bases at V and 7 bases at J, with 13 bases in the middle. CDR1 is SGHDT and CDR2 is YYEEEE in the germline V gene. The CDR3 spells CASSLVQGREQYF. CDR3 nucleotides: TGTGCCAGCAGCTTAGTGCAAGGGAGGGAGCAGTACTTC.

The chain carries TRBV30 and TRBJ1-5, with a weak D call TRBD1 (5 bases). V gave up 3 bases and J gave up 9 bases, with 18 bases separating them. This CDR3 region has 14 residues. CDR1 is GTSNPN and CDR2 is SVGIG in the germline V gene (reference sequence). The CDR3 nucleotides read TGTGCCTGGAGAGCCAGGACAAGACTGGCGCCCCAGCATTTT. Protein sequence: CAWRARTRLAPQHF.

The rearrangement uses TRBV7-2 and TRBJ2-7; D remains ambiguous. Germline CDR1 reads SGHTA; CDR2 reads FQGNSA. The CDR3 runs to 11 residues. V gave up 2 bases and J gave up 4 bases, with 3 bases separating them. The CDR3 nucleotides are TGTGCCAGCAGCTTATCGTACGAGCAGTACTTC. Amino acids: CASSLSYEQYF.